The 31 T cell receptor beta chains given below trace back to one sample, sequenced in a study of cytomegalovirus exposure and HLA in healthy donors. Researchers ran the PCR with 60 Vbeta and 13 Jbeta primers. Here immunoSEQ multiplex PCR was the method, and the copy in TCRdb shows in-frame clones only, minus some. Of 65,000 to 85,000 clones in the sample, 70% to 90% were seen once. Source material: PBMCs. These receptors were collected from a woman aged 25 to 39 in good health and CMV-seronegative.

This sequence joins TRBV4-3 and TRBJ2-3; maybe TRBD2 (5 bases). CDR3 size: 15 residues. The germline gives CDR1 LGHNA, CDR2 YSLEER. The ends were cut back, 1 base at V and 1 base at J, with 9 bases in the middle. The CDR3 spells CASSQGRGGTDTQYF. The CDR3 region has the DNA TGCGCCAGCAGCCAAGGTCGGGGAGGCACAGATACGCAGTATTTT.

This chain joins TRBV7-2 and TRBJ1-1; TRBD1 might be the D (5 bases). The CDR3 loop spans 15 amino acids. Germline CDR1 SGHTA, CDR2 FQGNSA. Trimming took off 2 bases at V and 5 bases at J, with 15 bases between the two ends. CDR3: CASSLIRGAGTEAFF. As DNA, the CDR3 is TGTGCCAGCAGCTTAATTCGAGGGGCGGGAACTGAAGCTTTCTTT.

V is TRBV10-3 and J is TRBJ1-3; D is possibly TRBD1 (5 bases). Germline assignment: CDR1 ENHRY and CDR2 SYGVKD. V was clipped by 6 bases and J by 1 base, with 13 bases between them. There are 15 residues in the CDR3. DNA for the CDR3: TGTGCCATCAGCCCCAGGGAACAGTCTGGAAACACCATATATTTT. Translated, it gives CAISPREQSGNTIYF.

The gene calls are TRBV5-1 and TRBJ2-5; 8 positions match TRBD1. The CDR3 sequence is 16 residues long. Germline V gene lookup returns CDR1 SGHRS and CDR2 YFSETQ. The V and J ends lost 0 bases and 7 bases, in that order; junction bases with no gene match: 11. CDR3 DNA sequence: TGCGCCAGCAGCTTGGCTGCTAACCAGGGGGCACGGACCCAGTACTTC. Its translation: CASSLAANQGARTQYF.

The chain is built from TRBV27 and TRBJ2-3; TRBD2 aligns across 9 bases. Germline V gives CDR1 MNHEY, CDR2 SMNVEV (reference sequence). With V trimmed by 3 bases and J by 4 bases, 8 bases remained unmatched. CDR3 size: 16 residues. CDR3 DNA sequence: TGTGCCAGCAGTTTGGGAGTACTAGCGGGCGCAGATACGCAGTATTTT. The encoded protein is CASSLGVLAGADTQYF.

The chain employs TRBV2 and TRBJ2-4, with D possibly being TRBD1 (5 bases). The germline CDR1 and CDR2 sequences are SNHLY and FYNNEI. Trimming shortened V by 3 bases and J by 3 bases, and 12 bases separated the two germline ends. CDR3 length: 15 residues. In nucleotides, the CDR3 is TGTGCCAGCAGTGACAGGGATTGGGACAAAAACATTCAGTACTTC. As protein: CASSDRDWDKNIQYF.

CDR3 in DNA: TGTGCCAGCAGCCGAGGAGTTTCTTCCAGCGGAACCTACAATGAGCAGTTCTTC. Protein: CASSRGVSSSGTYNEQFF. V usage is TRBV7-2 and J usage is TRBJ2-1; perhaps TRBD2 as D (5 bases). Germline values: CDR1 SGHTA, CDR2 FQGNSA. Between the trimmed V and J ends, which lost 5 bases and 2 bases, there was a span of 22 bases. The CDR3 runs 18 residues.

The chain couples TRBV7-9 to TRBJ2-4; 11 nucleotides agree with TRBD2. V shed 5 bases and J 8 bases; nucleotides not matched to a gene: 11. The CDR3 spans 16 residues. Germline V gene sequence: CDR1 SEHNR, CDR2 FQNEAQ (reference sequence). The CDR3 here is CASSTETTSGTDIQYF. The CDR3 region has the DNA TGTGCCAGCAGCACCGAAACGACTAGCGGGACGGACATTCAGTACTTC.

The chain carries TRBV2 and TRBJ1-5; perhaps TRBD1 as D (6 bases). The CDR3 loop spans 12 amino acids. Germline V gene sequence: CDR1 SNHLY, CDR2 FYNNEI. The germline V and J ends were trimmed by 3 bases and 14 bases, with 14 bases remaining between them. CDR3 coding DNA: TGTGCCAGCAGTGATGTCCCGGGACAAAAGCATTTT. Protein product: CASSDVPGQKHF. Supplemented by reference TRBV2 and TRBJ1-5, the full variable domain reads EPEVTQTPSHQVTQMGQEVILRCVPISNHLYFYWYRQILGQKVEFLVSFYNNEISEKSEIFDDQFSVERPDGSNFTLKIRSTKLEDSAMYFCASSDVPGQKHFGDGTRLSIL.

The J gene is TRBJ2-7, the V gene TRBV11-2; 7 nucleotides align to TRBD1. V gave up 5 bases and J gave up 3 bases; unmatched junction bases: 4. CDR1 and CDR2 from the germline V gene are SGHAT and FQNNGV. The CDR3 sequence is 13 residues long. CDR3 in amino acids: CASSRTGGYEQYF. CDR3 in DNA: TGTGCCAGCAGCCGGACAGGAGGCTACGAGCAGTACTTC.

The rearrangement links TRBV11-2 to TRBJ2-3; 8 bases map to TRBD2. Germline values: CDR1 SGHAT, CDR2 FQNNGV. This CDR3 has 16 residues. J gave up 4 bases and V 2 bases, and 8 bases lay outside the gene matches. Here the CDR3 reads CASSLLTGLASDTQYF. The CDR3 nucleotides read TGTGCCAGCAGCTTACTAACTGGACTAGCATCAGATACGCAGTATTTT.

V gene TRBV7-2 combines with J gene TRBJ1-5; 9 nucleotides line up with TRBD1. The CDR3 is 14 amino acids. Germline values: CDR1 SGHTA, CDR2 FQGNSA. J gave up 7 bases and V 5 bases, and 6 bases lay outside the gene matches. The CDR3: CASSPGTGNQPQHF. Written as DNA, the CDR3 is TGTGCCAGCAGCCCTGGGACAGGGAACCAGCCCCAGCATTTT.

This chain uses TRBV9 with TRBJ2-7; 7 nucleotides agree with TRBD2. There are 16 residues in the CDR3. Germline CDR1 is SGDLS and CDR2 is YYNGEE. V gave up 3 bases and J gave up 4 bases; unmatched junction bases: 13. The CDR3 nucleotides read TGTGCCAGCAGCGCTAGGGAGGGCGGGACCGGATACGAGCAGTACTTC. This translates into CASSAREGGTGYEQYF.

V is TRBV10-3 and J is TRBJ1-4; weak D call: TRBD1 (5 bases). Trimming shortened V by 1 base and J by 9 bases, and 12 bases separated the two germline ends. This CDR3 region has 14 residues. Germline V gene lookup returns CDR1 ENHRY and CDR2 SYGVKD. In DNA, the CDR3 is TGTGCCATCAGTGAGTGGGCTGAGGACAAAAAACTGTTTTTT. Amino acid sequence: CAISEWAEDKKLFF.

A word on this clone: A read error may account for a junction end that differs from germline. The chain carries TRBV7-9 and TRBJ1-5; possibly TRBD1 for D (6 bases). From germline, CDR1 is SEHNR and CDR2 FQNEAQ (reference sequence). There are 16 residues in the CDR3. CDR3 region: CSSSPGRGGSSQPQHF. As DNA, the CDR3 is TGTTCCAGCAGCCCCGGGAGGGGGGGCTCGAGTCAGCCCCAGCATTTT. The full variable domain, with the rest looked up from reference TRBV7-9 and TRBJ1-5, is DTGVSQNPRHKITKRGQNVTFRCDPISEHNRLYWYRQTLGQGPEFLTYFQNEAQLEKSRLLSDRFSAERPKGSFSTLEIQRTEQGDSAMYLCSSSPGRGGSSQPQHFGDGTRLSIL.

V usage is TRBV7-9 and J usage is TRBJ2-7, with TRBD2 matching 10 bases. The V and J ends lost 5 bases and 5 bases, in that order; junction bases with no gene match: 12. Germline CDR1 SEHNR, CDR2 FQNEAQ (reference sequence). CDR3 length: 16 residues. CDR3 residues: CASSPSGAGGPHEQYF. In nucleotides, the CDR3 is TGTGCCAGCAGCCCATCCGGAGCGGGAGGGCCCCACGAGCAGTACTTC.

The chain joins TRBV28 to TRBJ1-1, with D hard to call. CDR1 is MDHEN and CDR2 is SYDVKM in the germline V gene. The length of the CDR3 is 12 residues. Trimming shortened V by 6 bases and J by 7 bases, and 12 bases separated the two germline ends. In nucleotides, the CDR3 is TGTGCCAGCAGGGGCCCCGGAGGTGAAGCTTTCTTT. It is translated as CASRGPGGEAFF.

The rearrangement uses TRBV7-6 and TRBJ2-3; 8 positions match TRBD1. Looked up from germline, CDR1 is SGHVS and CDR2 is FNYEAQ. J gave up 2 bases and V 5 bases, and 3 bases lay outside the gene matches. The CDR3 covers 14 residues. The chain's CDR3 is CASSEGQDTDTQYF. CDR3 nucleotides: TGTGCCAGCAGCGAGGGACAGGACACAGATACGCAGTATTTT.

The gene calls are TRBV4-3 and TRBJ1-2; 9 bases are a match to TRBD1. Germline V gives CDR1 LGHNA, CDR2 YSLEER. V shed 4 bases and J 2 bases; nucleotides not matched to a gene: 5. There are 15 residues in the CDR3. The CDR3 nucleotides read TGCGCCAGCAGCCCCCACAGGGGGCGAAACTATGGCTACACCTTC. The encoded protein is CASSPHRGRNYGYTF.

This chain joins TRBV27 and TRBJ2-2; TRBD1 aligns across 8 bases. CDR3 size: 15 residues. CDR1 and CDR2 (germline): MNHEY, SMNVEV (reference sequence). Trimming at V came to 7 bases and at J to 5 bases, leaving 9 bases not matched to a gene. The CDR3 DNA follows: TGTGCCAGCAACGCAGGGGGCGTTGTAACCGGGGAGCTGTTTTTT. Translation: CASNAGGVVTGELFF.

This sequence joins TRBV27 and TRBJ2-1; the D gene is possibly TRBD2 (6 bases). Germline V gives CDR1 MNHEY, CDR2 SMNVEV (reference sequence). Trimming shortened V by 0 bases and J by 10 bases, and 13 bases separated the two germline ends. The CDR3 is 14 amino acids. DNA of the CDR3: TGTGCCAGCAGTTTATCCGGGAGCCCGGCGGAGCAGTTCTTC. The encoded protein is CASSLSGSPAEQFF.

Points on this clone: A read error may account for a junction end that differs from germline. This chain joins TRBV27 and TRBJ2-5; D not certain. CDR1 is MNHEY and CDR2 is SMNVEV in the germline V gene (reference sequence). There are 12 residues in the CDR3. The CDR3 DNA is TGTGCCAGCAGCCCCTACCAAGAGGCCCAGTACTTC. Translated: CASSPYQEAQYF.

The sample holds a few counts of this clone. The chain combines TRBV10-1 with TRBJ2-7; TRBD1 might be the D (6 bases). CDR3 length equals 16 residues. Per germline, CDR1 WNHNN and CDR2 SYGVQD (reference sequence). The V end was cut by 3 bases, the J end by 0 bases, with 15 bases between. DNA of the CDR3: TGCGCCAGCAGTGAATTGGGGGCTCTCAGCTCCTACGAGCAGTACTTC. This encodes CASSELGALSSYEQYF.

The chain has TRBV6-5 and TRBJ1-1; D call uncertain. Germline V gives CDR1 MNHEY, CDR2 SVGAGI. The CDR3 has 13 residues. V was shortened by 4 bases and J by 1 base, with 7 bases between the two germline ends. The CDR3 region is CASSFQANTEAFF. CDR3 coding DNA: TGTGCCAGCAGTTTTCAGGCGAACACTGAAGCTTTCTTT.

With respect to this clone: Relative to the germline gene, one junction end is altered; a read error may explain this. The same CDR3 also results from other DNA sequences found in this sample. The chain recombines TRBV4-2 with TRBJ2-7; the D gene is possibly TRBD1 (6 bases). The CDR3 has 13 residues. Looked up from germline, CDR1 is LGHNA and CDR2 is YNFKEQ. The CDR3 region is CASSPDGTYEQYF. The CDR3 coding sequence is TGTGCCAGTAGCCCAGACGGGACATACGAGCAGTACTTC.

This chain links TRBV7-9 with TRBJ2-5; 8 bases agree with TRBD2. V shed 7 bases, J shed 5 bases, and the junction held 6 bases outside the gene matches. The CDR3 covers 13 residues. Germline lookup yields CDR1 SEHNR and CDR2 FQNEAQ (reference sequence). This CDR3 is CASNRAGVETQYF. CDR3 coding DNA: TGTGCCAGCAACCGAGCGGGAGTGGAGACCCAGTACTTC.

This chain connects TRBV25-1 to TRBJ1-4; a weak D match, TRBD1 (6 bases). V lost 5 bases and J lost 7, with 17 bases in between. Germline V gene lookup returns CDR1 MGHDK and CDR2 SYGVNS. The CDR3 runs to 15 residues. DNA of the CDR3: TGTGCCAGCAGTATACAGGGTAGGGGTCGTGAAAAACTGTTTTTT. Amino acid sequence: CASSIQGRGREKLFF.

The CDR3 DNA reads TGTGCCAGCATCGGACAGTCTGAAGCTTTCTTT. Translated: CASIGQSEAFF. J is TRBJ1-1 and V is TRBV6-1; TRBD1 might be the D (6 bases). V was cut by 7 bases and J by 6 bases, with 9 bases left in between. Germline CDR1 is MNHNS and CDR2 is SASEGT. The CDR3 extends over 11 amino acids.

CDR3 region: CASSQDPSGRETQYF. The CDR3 DNA sequence: TGCGCCAGCAGCCAAGATCCTAGCGGGAGAGAGACCCAGTACTTC. The V gene is TRBV4-3, the J gene TRBJ2-5, with 10 bases fitting TRBD2. V was pared by 0 bases and J by 4 bases, with 2 bases of the junction left unmatched. The CDR3 length is 15 residues. Germline values: CDR1 LGHNA, CDR2 YSLEER.

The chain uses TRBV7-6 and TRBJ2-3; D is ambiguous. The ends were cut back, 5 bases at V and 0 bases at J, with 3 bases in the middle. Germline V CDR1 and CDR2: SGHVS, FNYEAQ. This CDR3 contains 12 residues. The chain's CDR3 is CASSPSTDTQYF. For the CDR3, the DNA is TGTGCCAGCAGCCCTAGCACAGATACGCAGTATTTT.

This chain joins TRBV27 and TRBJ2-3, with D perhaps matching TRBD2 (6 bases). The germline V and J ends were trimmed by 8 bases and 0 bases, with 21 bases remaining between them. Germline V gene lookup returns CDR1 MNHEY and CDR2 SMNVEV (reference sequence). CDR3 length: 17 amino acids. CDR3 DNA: TGTGCCAGCGGCCACCTACTAGCTCTAGCCAGCACAGATACGCAGTATTTT. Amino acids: CASGHLLALASTDTQYF.